This entry describes one T cell receptor beta chain. No antigen is known for it. Time point in this sample: persistent/refractory GD, antithyroid drugs over 5 years with positive TRAb. Extracted PBMC RNA gave rise to the TCR library. The data were obtained in a study of regulatory T cells in long-lasting Graves disease. Points from the study as a whole: Not thyroid tissue but only peripheral blood was studied.

Library construction for TCR beta used iRepertoire HTBI primers and Arm-PCR of CDR3 regions. Each CDR3 protein gets one entry after TCRdb re-called the multiplex PCR reads with MiXCR. The repertoire consists of 500,000 to 700,000 distinct CDR3 sequences, with around 30% occurring once and the leading ten covering around 40%. J was trimmed by 4 bases and V by 4 bases; bases with no gene match: 10. CDR1 is SGDLS, CDR2 YYNGEE, per germline. CDR3 length equals 16 residues. The sample was peripheral blood mononuclear cells (PBMCs), taken when the disease was refractory, from a patient treated with antithyroid drugs. The source of this sequence is a female donor with Graves disease. V usage is TRBV9 and J usage is TRBJ2-5; TRBD2 agrees at 10 bases. In DNA, the CDR3 is TGTGCCAGCAGCCCACCAGCGGGAGGGCTAGGAGAGACCCAGTACTTC. It translates to CASSPPAGGLGETQYF.